The sequence of this TCR beta chain was determined in a study of T cell responses to AZD1222 COVID-19 vaccine. J was trimmed by 1 base and V by 1 base; bases with no gene match: 6. Germline values: CDR1 MNHNS, CDR2 SASEGT. The CDR3 contains 17 residues. In regard to this clone: Its target is not known.

Only in-frame clones appear in the TCRdb table, and some are missing; sequencing was by immunoSEQ multiplex PCR. The data contain some 120,000 clones, 89% of them singletons. Study results and limitations: None of the repertoires were sampled until the peak T cell response had passed. Reports say nearly half of spike-specific TCRs go after unmutated variant regions.

J is TRBJ1-2 and V is TRBV6-1; TRBD1 matches 10 bases. The clonotype comes from an adult in good health. The sequenced sample was peripheral blood, obtained on day 0 of AZD1222 vaccination. CDR3 region: CASSEEGTGVLNYGYTF. Here the CDR3 DNA reads TGTGCCAGCAGTGAAGAAGGGACAGGGGTCCTTAACTATGGCTACACCTTC.